This TCR beta chain was recovered during a study of T-cell memory formation after mild COVID-19. Background on the study: The study found TCR clusters largely donor specific. Broader study findings: That cross-reactive memory joined was suggested by some responding clones appearing in pre-infection memory. Whereas later expanders leaned CD4+, clones contracting day 15 to 85 showed a balanced CD4/CD8 makeup. Contracting CD4+ clones lay largely in CM and EM, with CD8+ ones residing in EMRA.

Per the germline V gene, CDR1 is SGHKS and CDR2 is YYEKEE (reference sequence). The CDR3 has 17 residues. After removal of 5 bases from V and 0 bases from J, the junction contained 11 bases not matched to a gene. About this clonotype: Its specificity is unknown.

From the 5' RACE reads, TCRdb called clonotypes with MiXCR, one entry per CDR3 protein. The top ten hold roughly 39% of the sample, which has approximately 100,000 distinct CDR3 sequences, 20% to 30% seen once. The J gene is TRBJ1-1, the V gene TRBV5-5, with 9 bases aligning to TRBD1. The TCR was taken from a man aged 18 to 29 who had mild COVID-19 (a few samples of this study predate the infection). Cell type and time point are not known. Source material: PBMCs or a T cell subset sorted from them (not recorded which). The CDR3 coding sequence is TGTGCCAGCAGGCGAAAGACAGGGGGTGAAATGAACACTGAAGCTTTCTTT. Translating it yields CASRRKTGGEMNTEAFF.